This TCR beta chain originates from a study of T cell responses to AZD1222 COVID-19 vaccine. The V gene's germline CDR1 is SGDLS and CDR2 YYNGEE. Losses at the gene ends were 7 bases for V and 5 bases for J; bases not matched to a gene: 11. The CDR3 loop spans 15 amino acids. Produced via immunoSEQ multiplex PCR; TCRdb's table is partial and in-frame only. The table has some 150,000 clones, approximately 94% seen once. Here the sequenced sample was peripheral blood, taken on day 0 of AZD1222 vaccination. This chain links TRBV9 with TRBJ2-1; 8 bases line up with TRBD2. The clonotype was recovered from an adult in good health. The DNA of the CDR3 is TGTGCCAGCTCTACGGGCGGGGGGCTCCACAATGAGCAGTTCTTC. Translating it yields CASSTGGGLHNEQFF.